This T cell receptor (beta chain) was found in a study of blood T cell repertoires in COVID-19 (dated by TCRdb to 2018 to 2020). Background for the entire study: Samples covering the acute and convalescent phases of COVID-19 were provided by collaborators in the United States, Italy and Spain. The material from the prospective study consisted of cDNA or gDNA derived from T cells, B-cell-depleted T cells, or PBMCs. Deeply sampled blood TCRbeta repertoires from subjects exposed to, actively infected with, or recovered from COVID-19 were included in the dataset. The repertoires were made available in a free public database intended to serve as a resource for research on the immune response to SARS-CoV-2. Samples came from the ongoing ImmuneRACE study (first 160 participants) plus 1,254 subjects from 6 global collaborators. Sample metadata almost always included a de-identified subject ID, COVID-19 status, age in years and sex. Where available, HLA class I and class II types were taken from metadata supplied by the sample provider and were not determined by assay-based typing.

The germline V gene gives CDR1 as SGHAT and CDR2 as FQNNGV. V and J lose 2 bases and 0 bases, and a span of 7 bases separates them. The CDR3, from cysteine to phenylalanine, totals 14 residues. Only CDR3 DNA remains: 42 bases, in frame from the first base. Participants in the prospective study were enrolled through a virtual design, were aged roughly 18 to 95 years, and lived in about 25 United States geographic areas. Cohort assignment in the prospective study relied on participant-reported clinical history from a screening survey and a study questionnaire. Exposed participants had been in contact, within 2 weeks of entering the study, with a person who had a PCR-confirmed or clinician-diagnosed case of COVID-19. Each participant in the prospective study had whole blood, serum and a nasopharyngeal or oropharyngeal swab collected by mobile phlebotomists. Over a 2-month period, participants in the prospective study had the option of providing additional blood draws and questionnaires. Blood samples from the prospective study were shipped frozen or at room temperature prior to DNA extraction.

Broad study findings and their caveats: Clinical and demographic metadata were provided uncurated, with the amount varying by source and participant.

To note about this clone: Its target antigen remains unknown. It has no much larger one-base neighbor in the sample; base qualities were not kept.

The immunoSEQ Assay, a bias-controlled multiplex PCR, was used to amplify TCRbeta CDR3 regions from genomic DNA. As for the original processing: Nucleated cell counts per sample were estimated from amplification of reference gene primers within the assay. To quantify the absolute abundance of each unique TCRbeta CDR3 rearrangement, sequence reads were collapsed and filtered. For each sample, productive Simpson clonality was calculated by taking the square root of Simpson's diversity index across productive rearrangements. TCRdb holds this immuneACCESS table with in-frame rearrangements only. Some clones are missing; in checked studies, unresolved V genes explain under half, and the rest has no known cause. That table is the source of V, J and clone size, and D and trimming were worked out from the DNA. Present in this sample are roughly 150,000 clones, about 80% of which were seen just once. The ten most abundant clones make up 1.6% of the sample.

Input material: PBMCs or T cells enriched from blood (not recorded which). The clonotype was recovered from a woman aged 18 to 35 who had been exposed to COVID-19. The sequence joins TRBV11-2 to TRBJ1-1, with the D segment identity uncertain. The CDR3 region has the sequence CASSLTQVNTEAFF. The bases read TGTGCCAGCAGCTTAACGCAGGTGAACACTGAAGCTTTCTTT.